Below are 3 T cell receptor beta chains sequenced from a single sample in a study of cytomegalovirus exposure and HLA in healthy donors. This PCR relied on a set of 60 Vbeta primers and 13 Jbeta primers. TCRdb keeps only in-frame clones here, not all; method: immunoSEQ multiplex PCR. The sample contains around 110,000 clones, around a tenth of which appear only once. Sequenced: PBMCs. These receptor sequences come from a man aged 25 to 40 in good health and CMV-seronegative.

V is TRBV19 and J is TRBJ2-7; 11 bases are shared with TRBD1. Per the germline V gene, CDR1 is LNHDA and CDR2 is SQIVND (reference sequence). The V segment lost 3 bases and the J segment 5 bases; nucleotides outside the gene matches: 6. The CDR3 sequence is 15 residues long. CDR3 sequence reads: CASSMERTGGNEQYF. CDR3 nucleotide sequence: TGTGCCAGTAGTATGGAACGGACAGGGGGCAACGAGCAGTACTTC. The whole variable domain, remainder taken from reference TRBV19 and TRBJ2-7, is DGGITQSPKYLFRKEGQNVTLSCEQNLNHDAMYWYRQDPGQGLRLIYYSQIVNDFQKGDIAEGYSVSREKKESFPLTVTSAQKNPTAFYLCASSMERTGGNEQYFGPGTRLTVT.

The CDR3 DNA is TGTGCCAGCAGAATTTCTTACACCGGGGAGCTGTTTTTT. This encodes CASRISYTGELFF. This rearrangement joins TRBV2 to TRBJ2-2, with D unresolved. Germline V lookup: CDR1 SNHLY, CDR2 FYNNEI. The CDR3 has 13 amino acids. Trimming cost V 6 bases and J 3 bases, with 8 bases left between them.

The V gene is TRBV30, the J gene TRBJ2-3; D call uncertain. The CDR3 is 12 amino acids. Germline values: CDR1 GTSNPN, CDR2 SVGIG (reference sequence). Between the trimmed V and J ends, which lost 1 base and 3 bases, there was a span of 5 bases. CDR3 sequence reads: CAWSDRTDTQYF. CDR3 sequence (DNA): TGTGCCTGGAGTGACCGGACAGATACGCAGTATTTT.